These 5 T cell receptor beta chains were sequenced from one sample in a study of shared clonotypes between healthy human individuals. Repertoires were generated with immunoSEQ multiplex PCR, while TCRdb's copy carries only in-frame clones and drops some. In the table there are 1,100,000 or so clones, approximately 80% of which are singletons. Sequences were obtained from memory CD4+ T cells from PBMCs. Documented subset: CD45RA-negative fraction. The receptors here all came from a man younger than 30 in good health. Some clones in this sample may be carry-over from other donors' samples.

The chain employs TRBV5-1 and TRBJ1-1; 7 positions agree with TRBD1. The CDR3 extends over 15 amino acids. The ends lost 4 bases at V and 6 bases at J; junction bases unmatched: 12. Germline V gene sequence: CDR1 SGHRS, CDR2 YFSETQ. As DNA, the CDR3 is TGCGCCAGCAGCACGTACAGGGGAGCGGGGCCTGAAGCTTTCTTT. This gives the protein CASSTYRGAGPEAFF. Combining the CDR3 with reference TRBV5-1 and TRBJ1-1 gives the whole variable domain KAGVTQTPRYLIKTRGQQVTLSCSPISGHRSVSWYQQTPGQGLQFLFEYFSETQRNKGNFPGRFSGRQFSNSRSEMNVSTLELGDSALYLCASSTYRGAGPEAFFGQGTRLTVV.

The CDR3 DNA reads as TGTGCCAGCAGTTTGTACAGGGATTGGACAGATACGCAGTATTTT. Protein product: CASSLYRDWTDTQYF. The V and J genes are TRBV27 and TRBJ2-3; tentatively, D is TRBD1 (6 bases). The ends were cut back, 3 bases at V and 3 bases at J, with 13 bases in the middle. The CDR3 runs to 15 residues. Germline assignment: CDR1 MNHEY and CDR2 SMNVEV (reference sequence).

This chain links TRBV5-1 with TRBJ2-2, with 11 positions matching TRBD2. J gave up 4 bases and V 3 bases, and 2 bases lay outside the gene matches. The CDR3 extends over 15 amino acids. Germline-derived CDR1 and CDR2 are SGHRS and YFSETQ. This CDR3 reads CASSSGTSGTGELFF. In DNA form, the CDR3 reads TGCGCCAGCAGCTCCGGGACTAGCGGCACCGGGGAGCTGTTTTTT.

The V gene is TRBV5-1, the J gene TRBJ2-1, with 7 bases that match TRBD2. V trimming: 5 bases; J trimming: 5 bases; junction bases outside the gene matches: 10. Germline V CDR1 and CDR2: SGHRS, YFSETQ. The CDR3 has 15 residues. CDR3: CASRESGNNNNEQFF. The CDR3 coding sequence is TGCGCCAGCAGGGAAAGCGGGAACAACAACAATGAGCAGTTCTTC.

Comment on this clone: Other DNA sequences in the sample encode the same CDR3. This sequence joins TRBV18 and TRBJ2-5, with unresolved D. This CDR3 spans 13 amino acids. Germline assignment: CDR1 KGHSH and CDR2 LQKENI. Trimming took 4 bases from V and 0 from J, leaving 6 bases between them. The CDR3 spells CASSLGYQETQYF. CDR3 sequence (DNA): TGTGCCAGCTCACTGGGGTACCAAGAGACCCAGTACTTC.